What follows are 18 T cell receptor beta chains derived from one specimen sequenced in a study of T-cell memory formation after mild COVID-19. Using its own MiXCR run on the 5' RACE reads, TCRdb lists one record per CDR3 protein. The table lists almost 550,000 distinct CDR3 sequences, just over 20% of them singletons. The specimen sequenced was PBMCs or a T cell subset sorted from them (not recorded which). All receptors derive from an adult woman who had mild COVID-19 (a few samples of this study predate the infection). Cell type and time point are not known.

This clonotype was recorded a few times. J is TRBJ1-2 and V is TRBV12-3 or TRBV12-4; no clear D. Trimming removed 3 bases at V and 4 bases at J, with 12 bases between. The CDR3 covers 14 residues. The DNA of the CDR3 is TGTGCCAGCAGTTTGGGCGGTGGAACCTATGGCTACACCTTC. This codes for CASSLGGGTYGYTF.

The chain combines TRBV10-3 with TRBJ1-5, with TRBD1 matching over 7 bases. CDR1 ENHRY and CDR2 SYGVKD come from the germline V gene. The J segment lost 1 base and the V segment lost 7 bases, leaving 7 bases of the junction unmatched. This CDR3 contains 15 residues. Written as DNA, the CDR3 is TGTGCCATCAAAGACACAGGGGACAGCAATCAGCCCCAGCATTTT. Protein sequence: CAIKDTGDSNQPQHF.

J is TRBJ2-7 and V is TRBV30; no clear D. Deletions cut 1 base from V and 4 bases from J, with 11 bases between. The V gene's germline CDR1 is GTSNPN and CDR2 SVGIG (reference sequence). CDR3 size: 13 residues. In DNA, the CDR3 is TGTGCCTGGAGTGAGAATAGTGGATACGAGCAGTACTTC. Amino acid sequence: CAWSENSGYEQYF.

The chain couples TRBV2 to TRBJ1-2, with D perhaps TRBD1 (6 bases). The CDR3 contains 14 residues. Between the trimmed V and J ends, which lost 6 bases and 6 bases, there was a span of 17 bases. The V gene's germline CDR1 is SNHLY and CDR2 FYNNEI. CDR3 sequence: CASSPVRGGHGYTF. DNA of the CDR3: TGTGCCAGCAGCCCCGTAAGGGGGGGCCATGGCTACACCTTC. The full variable domain, completed using reference TRBV2 and TRBJ1-2, is EPEVTQTPSHQVTQMGQEVILRCVPISNHLYFYWYRQILGQKVEFLVSFYNNEISEKSEIFDDQFSVERPDGSNFTLKIRSTKLEDSAMYFCASSPVRGGHGYTFGSGTRLTVV.

The chain is built from TRBV9 and TRBJ1-6, with D tentatively TRBD1 (5 bases). Germline CDR1 SGDLS, CDR2 YYNGEE. V was cut by 0 bases and J by 0 bases, with 13 bases left in between. The length of the CDR3 is 18 residues. The CDR3 sequence is CASSVEGQTSSYNSPLHF. The CDR3 DNA sequence: TGTGCCAGCAGCGTAGAGGGGCAGACGAGCTCCTATAATTCACCCCTCCACTTT.

This clonotype was detected only a few times. The rearrangement uses TRBV24-1 and TRBJ2-2; D unresolved. This CDR3 is 13 amino acids long. The V end lost 5 bases, the J end lost 7 bases, and 10 bases lay between the germline ends. Germline V gives CDR1 KGHDR, CDR2 SFDVKD. CDR3 sequence: CATSGSSGGELFF. The DNA of the CDR3 is TGTGCCACCAGTGGCAGTTCGGGCGGGGAGCTGTTTTTT.

This clonotype was counted only a few times. The chain joins TRBV29-1 to TRBJ2-7; TRBD1 matches 10 bases. The trim removed 4 bases at V and 5 bases at J, leaving 11 bases unmatched. CDR1 and CDR2 (germline): SQVTM, ANQGSEA. This CDR3 has 15 amino acids. The CDR3 here is CSVAIWGQGRNEQYF. DNA of the CDR3: TGCAGCGTTGCGATTTGGGGACAGGGGCGGAACGAGCAGTACTTC.

The sample holds a few counts of this clonotype. The CDR3: CASSSPQSEAFF. For the CDR3, the DNA is TGTGCCAGCAGCTCCCCCCAAAGTGAAGCTTTCTTT. The chain recombines TRBV7-6 with TRBJ1-1; D is unclear. Germline V gene lookup returns CDR1 SGHVS and CDR2 FNYEAQ. The CDR3 runs to 12 residues. V lost 4 bases and J 7 bases, leaving 10 bases between the germline ends.

In its sample, this clonotype was seen a few times. The rearrangement uses TRBV15 and TRBJ2-2; TRBD1 aligns across 7 bases. Unmatched junction bases numbered 1, after V lost 5 bases and J lost 1 base. CDR3 length equals 14 residues. The germline gives CDR1 LNHNV, CDR2 YYDKDF (reference sequence). The chain's CDR3 is CATSRTGNTGELFF. The CDR3 coding sequence is TGTGCCACCAGCCGGACAGGGAACACCGGGGAGCTGTTTTTT.

This rearrangement joins TRBV24-1 to TRBJ1-1; 8 nucleotides align to TRBD1. With 7 bases clipped from V and 5 bases from J, the junction kept 2 bases outside the gene matches. This CDR3 region has 12 residues. Germline values: CDR1 KGHDR, CDR2 SFDVKD. In DNA form, the CDR3 reads TGTGCCACCAGAGGACAGGGTACTGAAGCTTTCTTT. Translated, it gives CATRGQGTEAFF.

This clonotype was seen a handful of times. The V gene is TRBV7-9, the J gene TRBJ2-7, with 8 bases aligning to TRBD1. The CDR3 is made up of 15 amino acids. Germline V gene lookup returns CDR1 SEHNR and CDR2 FQNEAQ (reference sequence). The V gene end was trimmed by 1 base and the J gene end by 3 bases; junction bases not matched to a gene: 5. The CDR3 bases are TGTGCCAGCAGCTTAGGGTCAGGGGGCCTCTACGAGCAGTACTTC. Encoded protein: CASSLGSGGLYEQYF.

The chain employs TRBV5-5 and TRBJ1-5, with no clear D. The CDR3 contains 14 residues. CDR1 and CDR2 (germline): SGHKS, YYEKEE (reference sequence). V lost 5 bases to trimming and J lost 1 base, with 10 bases between them. CDR3 in amino acids: CASSFGHSNQPQHF. The DNA of the CDR3 is TGTGCCAGCAGTTTCGGGCACAGCAATCAGCCCCAGCATTTT.

The chain recombines TRBV29-1 with TRBJ2-2; TRBD2 matches at 12 bases. CDR3 length equals 13 residues. The germline V gene encodes CDR1 SQVTM and CDR2 ANQGSEA. In DNA form, the CDR3 reads TGCGGAGGACTAGCGGGAAACACCGGGGAGCTGTTTTTT. Protein: CGGLAGNTGELFF.

The chain is built from TRBV5-6 and TRBJ2-1; D not resolved. Trimming took off 0 bases at V and 10 bases at J, with 8 bases between the two ends. The CDR3 is 12 residues long. From germline, CDR1 is SGHDT and CDR2 YYEEEE. The CDR3 coding sequence is TGTGCCAGCAGCTTGGATGTGAGGGAGCAGTTCTTC. It is translated as CASSLDVREQFF. The full variable domain, its missing parts supplied by reference TRBV5-6 and TRBJ2-1, is DAGVTQSPTHLIKTRGQQVTLRCSPKSGHDTVSWYQQALGQGPQFIFQYYEEEERQRGNFPDRFSGHQFPNYSSELNVNALLLGDSALYLCASSLDVREQFFGPGTRLTVL.

The CDR3 DNA reads as TGCAGTGCTAGGAAGTTAGGGACTAGCGGTACCGGGGAGCTGTTTTTT. Translation gives CSARKLGTSGTGELFF. The gene calls are TRBV20-1 and TRBJ2-2, with 11 bases lining up with TRBD2. Germline V gene data show CDR1 as DFQATT and CDR2 as SNEGSKA (reference sequence). The CDR3 spans 16 residues. After removal of 3 bases from V and 5 bases from J, the junction contained 8 bases not matched to a gene.

In its sample, this clonotype was seen a few times. V and J are TRBV30 and TRBJ2-1, with TRBD2 matching over 9 bases. Per germline, CDR1 GTSNPN and CDR2 SVGIG (reference sequence). The V and J ends lost 1 base and 4 bases, in that order; junction bases with no gene match: 8. This CDR3 region has 16 residues. The CDR3 loop reads CAWSGGGLAEYNEQFF. The CDR3 nucleotides read TGTGCCTGGAGTGGGGGGGGACTAGCAGAGTACAATGAGCAGTTCTTC.

This clonotype was observed a handful of times. The J gene is TRBJ1-5, the V gene TRBV27; 8 positions agree with TRBD1. The CDR3 sequence is 15 residues long. Germline loops: CDR1 MNHEY, CDR2 SMNVEV (reference sequence). After removal of 8 bases from V and 1 base from J, the junction contained 7 bases not matched to a gene. Here the CDR3 DNA reads TGTGCCAGCTCCGGACAGGGAAGCAGCAATCAGCCCCAGCATTTT. It translates to CASSGQGSSNQPQHF.

The chain recombines TRBV2 with TRBJ2-1; D is possibly TRBD1 (6 bases). Germline CDR1 SNHLY, CDR2 FYNNEI. The length of the CDR3 is 14 residues. V was trimmed by 5 bases and J by 6 bases, leaving 14 bases between them. The CDR3, as DNA: TGTGCCAGCAGTTTATCCCGGGACACCAATGAGCAGTTCTTC. It specifies CASSLSRDTNEQFF.